This paragraph covers one T cell receptor beta chain sequence. Its cognate antigen is unknown. These data come from a study of cytotoxic CD8 clonotypes in ibrutinib-treated CLL. Whole-study context: For this cohort, patients were around eleven relapsed/refractory and some 15 treatment-naive, while some 17 were IGHV unmutated. Samples averaged approximately 240,000 productive templates and roughly 86,000 productive rearrangements. General study results and limits: Contraction or stability on treatment was seen for public clonotypes, which were uncommon.

Genomic DNA in a quantity of around 2 micrograms was derived from cryopreserved PBMCs for TCR beta libraries. The repertoire was sequenced with immunoSEQ multiplex PCR; TCRdb's copy has only in-frame clones and lacks some. The table has approximately 26,000 clones, roughly 71% seen once. This clonotype originated in a human donor with chronic lymphocytic leukemia. The material was PBMCs, obtained after 12 months of ibrutinib treatment.

This CDR3 reads CASTDTSHYNEQFF. In nucleotides, the CDR3 is TGTGCCAGCACCGATACCTCCCACTACAATGAGCAGTTCTTC. This sequence joins TRBV19 and TRBJ2-1, with D hard to call. CDR1 LNHDA and CDR2 SQIVND come from the germline V gene (reference sequence). Trimming stripped 9 bases from V and 3 bases from J, with 15 bases between. This CDR3 contains 14 residues.